The 8 T cell receptor beta chains listed next were all sequenced from one sample in a study of blood T cells in healthy people across ages. A sample-barcoded 5' primer and a J-beta primer mix were used in a second PCR of about 6 to 12 cycles. TCRdb redid the calling of the 5' RACE reads with MiXCR, one entry per CDR3 protein. The repertoire consists of approximately 1.5 million distinct CDR3 sequences, with 40% to 45% occurring once and the leading ten covering more than 4%. The sequenced sample consisted of blood. All receptors derive from a woman between 18 and 29 years old in good health.

This clonotype was seen once. This chain connects TRBV6-5 to TRBJ1-4; 10 nucleotides agree with TRBD1. Unmatched junction bases numbered 5, after V lost 4 bases and J lost 6 bases. This CDR3 contains 15 residues. Germline V gene lookup returns CDR1 MNHEY and CDR2 SVGAGI. The CDR3, as DNA: TGTGCCAGCAGTTCTCCGGGACAGGGGCATGAAAAACTGTTTTTT. Amino acid sequence: CASSSPGQGHEKLFF.

This clonotype was seen a handful of times. J is TRBJ1-2 and V is TRBV12-3 or TRBV12-4; D unresolved. Trimming removed 5 bases from V and 5 bases from J, with 15 bases in between. The CDR3 length is 14 residues. In nucleotides, the CDR3 is TGTGCCAGCAGTGTGGTCACGGCTGAATATGGCTACACCTTC. This gives the protein CASSVVTAEYGYTF.

The CDR3 loop is CASSPGDRTNSPLHF. Here the CDR3 DNA reads TGTGCCAGCAGCCCGGGAGACAGGACTAATTCACCCCTCCACTTT. The rearrangement joins TRBV13 to TRBJ1-6; a possible D gene is TRBD1 (6 bases). The CDR3 is made up of 15 amino acids. Trimming removed 5 bases at V and 6 bases at J, with 14 bases between. Looked up from germline, CDR1 is PRHDT and CDR2 is FYEKMQ (reference sequence).

The sample holds many counts of this clonotype. The rearrangement uses TRBV20-1 and TRBJ2-5; D call uncertain. The CDR3 has 13 residues. V lost 0 bases and J 0 bases, leaving 5 bases between the germline ends. Germline V gives CDR1 DFQATT, CDR2 SNEGSKA (reference sequence). In DNA form, the CDR3 reads TGCAGTGCTAGAGACCGGAACCAAGAGACCCAGTACTTC. It yields the protein CSARDRNQETQYF.

The chain uses TRBV9 and TRBJ2-5; D possibly matches TRBD1 or TRBD2 (5 bases each). Germline V lookup: CDR1 SGDLS, CDR2 YYNGEE. This CDR3 contains 13 residues. The V end lost 2 bases, the J end lost 12 bases, and 17 bases lay between the germline ends. The DNA for the CDR3 is TGTGCCAGCAGCGTTGGATTCCGGGACCCCAAGTACTTC. Amino acids: CASSVGFRDPKYF. The full variable domain, with the rest looked up from reference TRBV9 and TRBJ2-5, is DSGVTQTPKHLITATGQRVTLRCSPRSGDLSVYWYQQSLDQGLQFLIQYYNGEERAKGNILERFSAQQFPDLHSELNLSSLELGDSALYFCASSVGFRDPKYFGPGTRLLVL.

In the case of this clonotype: A single base separates this from a much larger clone, so it may be a read error. The gene calls are TRBV10-3 and TRBJ2-1; perhaps TRBD1 as D (6 bases). Germline V gene sequence: CDR1 ENHRY, CDR2 SYGVKD. The CDR3 is made up of 14 amino acids. CDR3 amino acids: CAIREPQGFNEQFF. The CDR3, as DNA: TGTGCCATCCGTGAGCCTCAGGGGTTCAATGAGCAGTTCTTC.

To note about this clonotype: A junction end diverges from the germline sequence, so it may reflect a read error. The genes are TRBV14 and TRBJ2-6; 7 bases map to TRBD1. This CDR3 contains 16 residues. The germline V gene encodes CDR1 SGHDN and CDR2 FVKESK. DNA for the CDR3: TGTGCCAGCAGCCACCTGACAGGGTCTGGGGCCAACGCCCTGACTTTC. Encoded protein: CASSHLTGSGANALTF.

The chain employs TRBV6-5 and TRBJ2-1; TRBD2 aligns across 8 bases. The CDR3 is 14 amino acids. From germline, CDR1 is MNHEY and CDR2 SVGAGI. V was clipped by 5 bases and J by 10 bases; unmatched bases: 10. CDR3 in DNA: TGTGCCAGCAGTCAGGGACTAGTGGCCTACGAGCAGTTCTTC. As protein: CASSQGLVAYEQFF.